Described below is a single T cell receptor beta chain sequence and its context. This entry is derived from a study of cytomegalovirus exposure and HLA in healthy donors. Primers included in the PCR were 60 Vbeta and 13 Jbeta primers. In the study's own analysis: In a later analysis, tens of millions of unique TCR beta chains included roughly 11 million shared by two or more donors. Data came from immunoSEQ multiplex PCR; TCRdb stores just in-frame clones and leaves some out. D and trimming come from the DNA, and the V and J calls and clone size come from that table. The sample consists of about 200,000 clones, around 86% of them appearing once. Healthy bone marrow donors formed the donor group. The study sampled nominally healthy donors, though unrecorded immune exposures were likely. Sequences were obtained from PBMCs. The origin of this receptor is a woman aged 45-59 years in good health and CMV-seropositive.

CDR3: CASSYLTGGYTF. CDR3 bases: TGTGCCAGCAGCTACCTAACAGGGGGCTACACCTTC. The chain has TRBV11-2 and TRBJ1-2; weak D call: TRBD1 (6 bases). Germline loops: CDR1 SGHAT, CDR2 FQNNGV. This CDR3 has 12 amino acids. V was pared by 4 bases and J by 8 bases, with 11 bases between.